These 8 T cell receptor beta chains came from one sample sequenced in a study of cytomegalovirus exposure and HLA in healthy donors. It was with 60 Vbeta and 13 Jbeta primers that the PCR ran. Sequencing was performed with immunoSEQ multiplex PCR; in TCRdb, only in-frame clones are kept and a portion is missing. This table has 150,000 to 200,000 clones, roughly 76% appearing once. Sample: PBMCs. Receptors originate from a woman between 18 and 30 years old in good health and CMV-seropositive.

The CDR3 reads CASRSLAGDERGELFF. The CDR3 region has the DNA TGTGCCAGCAGATCTTTAGCGGGTGATGAGAGGGGGGAGCTGTTTTTT. The chain couples TRBV6-6 to TRBJ2-2, with 7 nucleotides matching TRBD2. Germline loops: CDR1 MNHNY, CDR2 SVGAGI (reference sequence). The J segment lost 8 bases and the V segment lost 6 bases, leaving 15 bases of the junction unmatched. CDR3 length: 16 residues.

The chain joins TRBV18 to TRBJ1-1, with TRBD1 matching 8 bases. The CDR3 is 15 residues long. The ends lost 6 bases at V and 1 base at J; junction bases unmatched: 7. The germline CDR1 and CDR2 sequences are KGHSH and LQKENI. DNA for the CDR3: TGTGCCAGCTCGGGATATGGACAGGGGAACACTGAAGCTTTCTTT. It encodes CASSGYGQGNTEAFF.

The chain carries TRBV27 and TRBJ2-7; 8 bases agree with TRBD1. Germline CDR1 reads MNHEY; CDR2 reads SMNVEV (reference sequence). The J segment lost 7 bases and the V segment lost 1 base, leaving 6 bases of the junction unmatched. The CDR3 has 14 amino acids. CDR3 nucleotides: TGTGCCAGCAGTTTATTCGACAGGGGAAGGGAGCAGTACTTC. It encodes CASSLFDRGREQYF.

The CDR3 sequence is CASSQIIAGLGETQYF. CDR3 sequence (DNA): TGCGCCAGCAGCCAAATTATAGCGGGGTTGGGAGAGACCCAGTACTTC. The chain has TRBV5-1 and TRBJ2-5; TRBD2 aligns across 8 bases. Trimming cost V 4 bases and J 4 bases; bases outside gene matches: 12. The V gene's germline CDR1 is SGHRS and CDR2 YFSETQ. There are 16 residues in the CDR3.

CDR3 region: CASSTSTGDISNEKLFF. The CDR3, as DNA: TGTGCCAGTAGTACGTCGACAGGGGACATTTCTAATGAAAAACTGTTTTTT. The J gene is TRBJ1-4, the V gene TRBV19; 8 nucleotides align to TRBD1. The V gene end was trimmed by 4 bases and the J gene end by 3 bases; junction bases not matched to a gene: 10. CDR3 length: 17 amino acids. Germline V lookup: CDR1 LNHDA, CDR2 SQIVND (reference sequence).

CDR3 protein: CASSFTRYYNEQFF. The CDR3 DNA sequence: TGTGCCAGCAGCTTTACTAGATACTACAATGAGCAGTTCTTC. The chain is built from TRBV7-2 and TRBJ2-1, with D perhaps TRBD2 (5 bases). V lost 3 bases and J 3 bases, leaving 9 bases between the germline ends. The CDR3 is 14 residues long. Germline assignment: CDR1 SGHTA and CDR2 FQGNSA.

The chain uses TRBV7-5 and TRBJ1-2; the table's D call TRBD1 went unverified against the DNA. TRBV7-5 is a pseudogene locus. The CDR3 length is 15 residues. The CDR3 reads CVRRGAYLFNYGYTF. The CDR3 DNA reads TGTGTCAGAAGGGGCGCCTACCTATTTAACTATGGCTACACCTTC.

V is TRBV5-1 and J is TRBJ2-5, with a possible D match to TRBD2 (5 bases). V lost 4 bases and J lost 2, with 15 bases in between. Germline V lookup: CDR1 SGHRS, CDR2 YFSETQ. This CDR3 contains 15 residues. In DNA form, the CDR3 reads TGCGCCAGCAGCGGGGTCCTCGGGATACAAGAGACCCAGTACTTC. Translated, it gives CASSGVLGIQETQYF.